The source of this TCR beta chain is a study of shared clonotypes between healthy human individuals. Study overall: Per donor, CD8 memory used one plate, CD8 naive used two, CD4 memory used three and CD4 naive used three.

Both subsets, CD45RA+ naive and CD45RA-negative memory, were split from the CD4+ cells. Sequencing was at deep level. Assay used: immunoSEQ multiplex PCR; TCRdb lists only in-frame clones, some missing. The sample includes 2,500,000 or so clones, roughly 93% seen only once; the top ten take approximately 0.35%. The receptor was isolated from a man aged 18 to 30 in good health. Some clones in this sample may be carry-over from other donors' samples. Sequencing was performed on naive CD4+ T cells from PBMCs. Stated subset: CD45RA+ positively selected.

In DNA form, the CDR3 reads TGTGCCAGCTCATACACTAGCGGGAGGTCTGGCGAGCAGTACTTC. It is translated as CASSYTSGRSGEQYF. The rearrangement joins TRBV18 to TRBJ2-7; 12 bases match TRBD2. The CDR3 loop spans 15 amino acids. Germline V gives CDR1 KGHSH, CDR2 LQKENI. V trimming: 5 bases; J trimming: 6 bases; junction bases outside the gene matches: 8.